The sequence of this T cell receptor (beta chain) was determined in a study of blood T cell repertoires in COVID-19. Study at large: There were acute and convalescent COVID-19 samples, and they came from the United States, Italy and Spain. The analysed material was cDNA or gDNA that came from T cells, B-cell-depleted T cells, or PBMCs.

Germline V gene sequence: CDR1 WSHSY, CDR2 SAAADI. Trimming took 6 bases from V and 5 from J; bases not matched to a gene: 6. CDR3 length: 13 residues. Methods used by the authors: Scientists estimated how many nucleated cells there were by amplifying reference gene primers. Assay: immunoSEQ multiplex PCR; the TCRdb copy retains only in-frame clones and omits some. D and trimming were read from the DNA, whereas the V and J calls and clone size are those reported in that table. The sample has hundreds of thousands of clones; approximately 89% are singletons. The receptor was derived from a young woman who had recovered from COVID-19. The gene calls are TRBV10-2 and TRBJ2-7; 8 bases are a match to TRBD2. Sequenced: peripheral blood. CDR3 sequence: CASRGTSGHEQYV. DNA for the CDR3: TGCGCCAGCAGGGGGACTAGTGGCCACGAGCAGTACGTC.